This entry describes one T cell receptor beta chain. Its antigen remains unknown. V shed 0 bases and J shed 7 bases, with 7 bases lying between them. Germline V gene lookup returns CDR1 MDHEN and CDR2 SYDVKM. The CDR3 spans 12 residues. These data are taken from a study of shared clonotypes between healthy human individuals. The donors, healthy adults who were HIV-negative, had experienced no recent acute infections or vaccinations. Generated by immunoSEQ multiplex PCR, the TCRdb table keeps only in-frame clones and is missing some. The table records about 2.3 million clones, roughly 90% of them present only once. Points from the study as a whole: The researchers took only blood, and tissue repertoires probably look different.

The specimen was naive CD4+ T cells from PBMCs. Subset meaning: CD45RA+ positively selected. The TCR originated in a man aged 18-30 years in good health. Some clones in this sample may be carry-over from other donors' samples. The rearrangement uses TRBV28 and TRBJ2-7; D uncertain. The CDR3 reads CASSLWGQEQYF. Written as DNA, the CDR3 is TGTGCCAGCAGTTTATGGGGCCAAGAGCAGTACTTC.